The sequence of this T cell receptor beta chain was determined in a study of neurological immune-mediated disorders. The sample holds many counts of this clonotype. Its antigen is not identified. Libraries used 2 million unsorted PBMCs kept frozen in RNAlater. Study outcomes and limitations: Multiple sclerosis patients had less TCR clonal expansion than even healthy controls, unlike HTLV-1-associated myelopathy. For the multiple sclerosis repertoire cluster, an association with any clinical or MRI feature was absent. Phylogenetic grouping assigned the repertoires of 18 of 34 multiple sclerosis patients to a single cluster of related CDR3 sequences. This cluster may be a repertoire-level signature.

V was clipped by 3 bases and J by 18 bases, with 15 bases between them. The germline CDR1 and CDR2 sequences are MNHEY and SVGEGT. The CDR3 totals 12 residues. TCRdb re-called the 5' RACE reads with MiXCR, one entry per CDR3 protein. The data contain under 70,000 distinct CDR3 sequences, 2.5% to 4% of them singletons. This sequence was found in a woman in her 50s with multiple sclerosis. Input material: PBMCs. The chain links TRBV6-2 or TRBV6-3 to TRBJ1-6; D is uncertain. The CDR3 DNA sequence: TGTGCCAGCAGTTATTGGGCCGGGCCGGCCCACTTT. Translating gives CASSYWAGPAHF.